Listed below are T cell receptor beta chains from one sample, sequenced in a study of regulatory T cells in long-lasting Graves disease. TCRdb recomputed calls from the multiplex PCR reads with MiXCR, one row per CDR3 protein. The sample contains fewer than 350,000 distinct CDR3 sequences, about 18% of which appear only once. Sample: peripheral blood mononuclear cells (PBMCs), taken at new diagnosis, from a patient treated with antithyroid drugs. All receptors derive from a female donor with Graves disease. Both conserved end residues are part of each CDR3. D genes are given only for firm matches. Size values are once, few and many counts, or a class for expanded clones, and some rows have none.

clone_size,d_call,v_call,j_call,cdr3_nt,cdr3_aa
many,-,TRBV27,TRBJ1-1,TGTGCCAGCAGAGCCGGGACACCAGGGGTAGCTTTCTTT,CASRAGTPGVAFF
many,-,TRBV12-3/TRBV12-4,TRBJ2-2,TGTGCCAGCATCGTCCCGGGACAAGCTACACGGACTCCTAACACCGGGGAGCTGTTTTTT,CASIVPGQATRTPNTGELFF
-,-,TRBV5-4,TRBJ2-2,TGTGCCAGCAGCCTACGCGGGAAGCAGCGACTCACCGGGGAGCTGTTTTTT,CASSLRGKQRLTGELFF
-,-,TRBV6-1,TRBJ2-3,TGTGCCAGCAGTGAAGGAGCGGCTAGCACAGATACGCAGTATTTT,CASSEGAASTDTQYF
-,-,TRBV7-6,TRBJ2-7,TGTGCCAGCAGCTTAGGGTCCACCCCATCCCACGAGCAGTACTTC,CASSLGSTPSHEQYF
few,-,TRBV5-1,TRBJ1-1,TGCGCCAGCAGCTTGGACGGAAACATGAACACTGAAGCTTTCTTT,CASSLDGNMNTEAFF
-,TRBD1,TRBV5-1,TRBJ2-5,TGCACCAGCAGCTCCCAGGGGGCATCAGAGACCCAGTACTTC,CTSSSQGASETQYF
many,TRBD2,TRBV11-2,TRBJ2-7,TGTGCCAGCAGCTCAGAAGCGGGAGCGGGATACGAGCAGTACTTC,CASSSEAGAGYEQYF
many,-,TRBV12-3/TRBV12-4,TRBJ1-5,TGTGCCAGCAGTACCCAGGGGCAGCCCCAGCATTTT,CASSTQGQPQHF
many,TRBD1,TRBV5-1,TRBJ2-1,TGCGCCAGCAGCCCTGGGACAGGGGGCTATGAGCAGTTCTTC,CASSPGTGGYEQFF
many,TRBD2,TRBV14,TRBJ2-2,TGTGCCAGCAGCCCCGGACTAGCGTCTTCCGCCGGGGAGCTGTTTTTT,CASSPGLASSAGELFF
many,TRBD1,TRBV7-9,TRBJ2-7,TGTGCCAGCAGTCCTCGAGGGGGCGACGAGCAGTACTTC,CASSPRGGDEQYF
-,-,TRBV6-1,TRBJ2-3,TGTGCCAGCAGTCAGACACACCGCACAGATACGCAGTATTTT,CASSQTHRTDTQYF
many,TRBD1,TRBV7-9,TRBJ1-4,TGTGCCAGCAGCCGGGACAGGTCTAATGAAAAACTGTTTTTT,CASSRDRSNEKLFF
many,TRBD1,TRBV3-1,TRBJ1-4,TGTGCCAGCAGCCTACTGTGGACAGGGGCCCCGGGGAAACTGTTTTTT,CASSLLWTGAPGKLFF
many,-,TRBV7-8,TRBJ2-3,TGTGCCAGCAGTTGGACTCCCAGCACAGATACGCAGTATTTT,CASSWTPSTDTQYF
many,TRBD2,TRBV7-2,TRBJ2-1,TGTGCCAGCAGCGGCGGGGGGCTAGCGGTTGTTGAGCAGTTCTTC,CASSGGGLAVVEQFF
-,-,TRBV3-1,TRBJ2-1,TGTGCCAGCAGCCAAGATCAGAGCTCCTACAATGAGCAGTTCTTC,CASSQDQSSYNEQFF
many,-,TRBV9,TRBJ2-1,TGTGCCAGCAGCGTAGGTAGCGGAAGCTCCTACAATGAGCAGTTCTTC,CASSVGSGSSYNEQFF
few,-,TRBV2,TRBJ1-2,TGTGCCAGCAGCTTATCACCACCACTGCAGGGTTCCTATGGCTACACCTTC,CASSLSPPLQGSYGYTF
-,TRBD1,TRBV29-1,TRBJ1-3,TGCAGCGTTGGCCAGGGACAGGGGGCGGGTGGAAACACCATATATTTT,CSVGQGQGAGGNTIYF
-,TRBD1,TRBV5-1,TRBJ1-2,TGCGCCAGCACCATGGCCGGGACAGGGAACGGCTACACCTTC,CASTMAGTGNGYTF
many,-,TRBV19,TRBJ2-1,TGTGCCAGTAGTTCCGAGGGTCTGGGTGAGCAGTTCTTC,CASSSEGLGEQFF
many,-,TRBV25-1,TRBJ1-2,TGTGCCAGCAGTGAAAGGACGGTCTATGGCTACACCTTC,CASSERTVYGYTF
-,TRBD1,TRBV2,TRBJ1-4,TGTGCCAGCCGGGACAGGGGAGTGGGAAAACTGTTTTTT,CASRDRGVGKLFF
many,TRBD2,TRBV24-1,TRBJ2-1,TGTGCCACCAGTGACCCCAGCGGGGCCGTCAACAATGAGCAGTTCTTC,CATSDPSGAVNNEQFF
many,-,TRBV11-3,TRBJ2-1,TGTGCCAGCAGCTTTCGGGTCCGCTCTAGGGTGCCGCAGTTCTTC,CASSFRVRSRVPQFF